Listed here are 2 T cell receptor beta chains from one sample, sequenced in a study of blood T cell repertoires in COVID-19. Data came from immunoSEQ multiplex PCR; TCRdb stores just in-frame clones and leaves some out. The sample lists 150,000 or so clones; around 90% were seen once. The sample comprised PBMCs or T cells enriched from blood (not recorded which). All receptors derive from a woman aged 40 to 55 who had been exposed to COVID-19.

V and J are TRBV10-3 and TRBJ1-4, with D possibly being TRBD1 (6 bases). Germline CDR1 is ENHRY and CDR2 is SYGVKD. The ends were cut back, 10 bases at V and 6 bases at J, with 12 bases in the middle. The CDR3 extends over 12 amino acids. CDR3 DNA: TGTGCCAGCCGGGACAACTATGAAAAACTGTTTTTT. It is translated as CASRDNYEKLFF.

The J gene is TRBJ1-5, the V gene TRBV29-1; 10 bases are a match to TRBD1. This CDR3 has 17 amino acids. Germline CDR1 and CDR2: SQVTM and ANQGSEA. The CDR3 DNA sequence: TGCCCTCTAACGAGACAGGGGGCTCTTGTTTGCAATCAGCCCCAGCATTTT. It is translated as CPLTRQGALVCNQPQHF.